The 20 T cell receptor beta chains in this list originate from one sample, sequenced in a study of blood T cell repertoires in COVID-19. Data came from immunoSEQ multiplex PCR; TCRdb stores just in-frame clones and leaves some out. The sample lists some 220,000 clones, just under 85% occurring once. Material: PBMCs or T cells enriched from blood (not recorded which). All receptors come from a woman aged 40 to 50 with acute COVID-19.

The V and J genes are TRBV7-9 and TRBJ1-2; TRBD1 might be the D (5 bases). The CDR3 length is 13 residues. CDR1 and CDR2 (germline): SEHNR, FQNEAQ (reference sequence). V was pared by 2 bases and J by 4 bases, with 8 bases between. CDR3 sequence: CASSLTDSYGYTF. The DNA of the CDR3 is TGTGCCAGCAGCTTAACCGACAGCTATGGCTACACCTTC.

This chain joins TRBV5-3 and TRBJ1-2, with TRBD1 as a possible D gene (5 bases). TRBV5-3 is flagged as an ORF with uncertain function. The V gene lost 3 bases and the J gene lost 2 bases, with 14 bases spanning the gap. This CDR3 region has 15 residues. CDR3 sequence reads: CARSSIRAGNYGYTF. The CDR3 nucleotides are TGTGCCAGAAGCTCTATTCGGGCAGGGAACTATGGCTACACCTTC.

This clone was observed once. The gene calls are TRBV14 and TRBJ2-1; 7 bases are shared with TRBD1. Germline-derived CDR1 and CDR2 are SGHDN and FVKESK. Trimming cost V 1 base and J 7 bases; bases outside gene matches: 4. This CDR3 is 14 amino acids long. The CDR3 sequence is CASSQVQGWNEQFF. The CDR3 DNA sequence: TGTGCCAGCAGCCAAGTACAGGGGTGGAATGAGCAGTTCTTC.

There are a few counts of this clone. CDR3 in amino acids: CASSVQGRDTGELFF. The DNA for the CDR3 is TGTGCCAGCAGCGTACAGGGGCGGGACACCGGGGAGCTGTTTTTT. The chain is built from TRBV7-3 and TRBJ2-2; 7 nucleotides align to TRBD1. V lost 5 bases, J lost 3 bases, and 6 bases stayed unmatched. The CDR3 contains 15 residues. Per the germline V gene, CDR1 is SGHTA and CDR2 is FQGTGA. The whole variable domain, remainder taken from reference TRBV7-3 and TRBJ2-2, is GAGVSQTPSNKVTEKGKYVELRCDPISGHTALYWYRQSLGQGPEFLIYFQGTGAADDSGLPNDRFFAVRPEGSVSTLKIQRTERGDSAVYLCASSVQGRDTGELFFGEGSRLTVL.

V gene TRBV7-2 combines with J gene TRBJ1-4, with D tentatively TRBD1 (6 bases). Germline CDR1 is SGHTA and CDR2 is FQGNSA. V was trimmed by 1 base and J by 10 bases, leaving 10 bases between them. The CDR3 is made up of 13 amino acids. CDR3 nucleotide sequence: TGTGCCAGCAGCTTAGAGGGGGTGGGAAAACTGTTTTTT. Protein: CASSLEGVGKLFF. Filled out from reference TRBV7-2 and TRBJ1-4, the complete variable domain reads GAGVSQSPSNKVTEKGKDVELRCDPISGHTALYWYRQSLGQGLEFLIYFQGNSAPDKSGLPSDRFSAERTGGSVSTLTIQRTQQEDSAVYLCASSLEGVGKLFFGSGTQLSVL.

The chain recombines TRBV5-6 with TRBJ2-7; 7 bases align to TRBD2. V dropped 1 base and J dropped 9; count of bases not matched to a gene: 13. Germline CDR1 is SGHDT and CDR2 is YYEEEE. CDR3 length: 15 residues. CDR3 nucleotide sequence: TGTGCCAGCAGCTTGTTCGGTGCGGGAGACATCGTGCAGTACTTC. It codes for CASSLFGAGDIVQYF.

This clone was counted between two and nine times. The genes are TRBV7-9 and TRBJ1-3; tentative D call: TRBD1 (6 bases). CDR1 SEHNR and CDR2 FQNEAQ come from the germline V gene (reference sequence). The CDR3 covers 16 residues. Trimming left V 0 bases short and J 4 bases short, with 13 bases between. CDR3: CASSLAGQPGGNTIYF. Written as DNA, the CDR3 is TGTGCCAGCAGCTTAGCAGGACAGCCCGGGGGAAACACCATATATTTT.

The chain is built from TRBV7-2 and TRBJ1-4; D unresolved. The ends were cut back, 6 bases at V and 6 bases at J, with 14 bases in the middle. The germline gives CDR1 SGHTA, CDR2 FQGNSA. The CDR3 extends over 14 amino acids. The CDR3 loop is CASSTRWGDEKLFF. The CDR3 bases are TGTGCCAGCAGTACACGGTGGGGAGATGAAAAACTGTTTTTT.

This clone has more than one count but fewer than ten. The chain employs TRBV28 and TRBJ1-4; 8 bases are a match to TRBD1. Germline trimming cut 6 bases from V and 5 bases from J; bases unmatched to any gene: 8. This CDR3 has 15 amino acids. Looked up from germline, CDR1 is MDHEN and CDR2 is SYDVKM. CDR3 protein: CASSNQGALNEKLFF. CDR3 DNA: TGTGCCAGCAGCAATCAGGGGGCCTTAAATGAAAAACTGTTTTTT.

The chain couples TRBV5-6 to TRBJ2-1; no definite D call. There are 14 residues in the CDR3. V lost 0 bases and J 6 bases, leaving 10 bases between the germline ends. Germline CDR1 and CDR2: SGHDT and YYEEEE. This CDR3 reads CASSLGLRVNEQFF. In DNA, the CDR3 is TGTGCCAGCAGCTTGGGACTTCGGGTCAATGAGCAGTTCTTC.

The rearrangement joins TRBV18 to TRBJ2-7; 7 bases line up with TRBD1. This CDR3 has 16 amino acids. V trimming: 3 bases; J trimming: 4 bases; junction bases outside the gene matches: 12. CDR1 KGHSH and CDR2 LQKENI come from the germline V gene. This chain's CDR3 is CASSPQPGQRVYEQYF. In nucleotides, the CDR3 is TGTGCCAGCTCACCTCAACCGGGACAGCGAGTTTACGAGCAGTACTTC.

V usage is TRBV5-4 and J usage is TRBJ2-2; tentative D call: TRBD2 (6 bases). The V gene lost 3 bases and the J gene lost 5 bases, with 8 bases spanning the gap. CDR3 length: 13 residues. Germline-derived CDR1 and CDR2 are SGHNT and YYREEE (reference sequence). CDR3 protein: CASSYAGTGELFF. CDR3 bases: TGTGCCAGCAGCTACGCGGGGACCGGGGAGCTGTTTTTT.

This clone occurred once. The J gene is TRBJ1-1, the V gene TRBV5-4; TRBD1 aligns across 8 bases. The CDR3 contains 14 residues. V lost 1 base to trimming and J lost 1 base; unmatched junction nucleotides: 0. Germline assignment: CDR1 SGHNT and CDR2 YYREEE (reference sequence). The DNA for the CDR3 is TGTGCCAGCAGCTTGCAGGGGGCGAACACTGAAGCTTTCTTT. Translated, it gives CASSLQGANTEAFF.

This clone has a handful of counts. CDR3 sequence (DNA): TGTGCCAGCAGTCACGACGAGAAGCGGGATTCTGAGCAGTTCTTC. Its protein product is CASSHDEKRDSEQFF. This chain uses TRBV28 with TRBJ2-1; the match to TRBD2 covers 7 bases. Germline values: CDR1 MDHEN, CDR2 SYDVKM. The V and J ends lost 5 bases and 9 bases, in that order; junction bases with no gene match: 13. The CDR3 has 15 amino acids.

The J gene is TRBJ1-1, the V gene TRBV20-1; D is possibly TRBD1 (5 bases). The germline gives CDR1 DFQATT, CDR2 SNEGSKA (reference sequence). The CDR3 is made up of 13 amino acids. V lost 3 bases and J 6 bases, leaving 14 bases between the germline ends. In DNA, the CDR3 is TGCAGTGCTAGTTGGGGCGACCAGCCTGAAGCTTTCTTT. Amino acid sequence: CSASWGDQPEAFF.

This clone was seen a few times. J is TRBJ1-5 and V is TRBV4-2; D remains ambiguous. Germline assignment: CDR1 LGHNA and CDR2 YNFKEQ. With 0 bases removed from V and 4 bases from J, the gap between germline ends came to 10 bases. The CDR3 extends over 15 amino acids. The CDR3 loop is CASSQDGQANQPQHF. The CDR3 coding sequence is TGTGCCAGCAGCCAAGATGGCCAGGCAAATCAGCCCCAGCATTTT.

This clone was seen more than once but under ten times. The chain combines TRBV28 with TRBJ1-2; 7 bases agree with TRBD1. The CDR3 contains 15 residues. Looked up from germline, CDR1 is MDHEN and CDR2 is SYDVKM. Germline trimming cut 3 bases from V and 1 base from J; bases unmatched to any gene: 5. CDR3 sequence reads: CASSFGDRVNYGYTF. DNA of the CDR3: TGTGCCAGCAGTTTCGGAGACAGGGTTAACTATGGCTACACCTTC.

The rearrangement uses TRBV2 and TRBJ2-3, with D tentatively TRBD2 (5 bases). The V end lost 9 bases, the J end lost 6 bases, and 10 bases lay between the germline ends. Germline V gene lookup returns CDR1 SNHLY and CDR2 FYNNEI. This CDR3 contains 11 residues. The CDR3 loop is CASGERDTQYF. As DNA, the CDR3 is TGTGCCAGTGGGGAGCGTGATACGCAGTATTTT.

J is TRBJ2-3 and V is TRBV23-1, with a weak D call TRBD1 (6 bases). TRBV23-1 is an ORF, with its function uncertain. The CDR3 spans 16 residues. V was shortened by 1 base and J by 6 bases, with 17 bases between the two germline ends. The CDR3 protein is CASSQFLGLGADTQYF. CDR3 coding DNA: TGCGCCAGCAGTCAATTCTTGGGGCTGGGGGCGGATACGCAGTATTTT.

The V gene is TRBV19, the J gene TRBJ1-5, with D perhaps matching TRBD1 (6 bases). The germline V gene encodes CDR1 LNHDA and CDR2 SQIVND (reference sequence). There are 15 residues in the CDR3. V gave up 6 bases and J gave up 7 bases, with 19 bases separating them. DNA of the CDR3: TGTGCCAGTAGCACCGTGACAGAGGACAGACAGCCCCAGCATTTT. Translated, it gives CASSTVTEDRQPQHF.